Listed below are T cell receptor beta chains from one sample, sequenced in a study of early T cells in non-severe SARS-CoV-2 infection. Each CDR3 protein is one row after TCRdb ran MiXCR on the 5' RACE reads. The data show tens of thousands of distinct CDR3 sequences, over 13% seen once. Sequencing used whole blood. The receptors shown here come from an adult who was a healthcare worker with PCR-confirmed SARS-CoV-2 infection or an uninfected control (not recorded which). The CDR3 runs from the conserved cysteine through the conserved F or W. A D gene is named only where the DNA matches it firmly. The size field is filled for only some rows; it gives once, few, many or a size class.

v_call	d_call	j_call	clone_size	cdr3_nt	cdr3_aa
TRBV20-1	TRBD1	TRBJ2-7	-	TGCAGTGCTAACGAATTAACAGGGGCGATCAACGAGCAGTACTTC	CSANELTGAINEQYF
TRBV11-2	TRBD2	TRBJ2-2	few	TGTGCCAGCAGCTTAACTAGCGGGTACACCGGGGAGCTGTTTTTT	CASSLTSGYTGELFF
TRBV13	-	TRBJ1-6	-	TGTGCCAGCAGCTCCTCCAATTCACCCCTCCACTTT	CASSSSNSPLHF
TRBV5-1	-	TRBJ1-1	-	TGCGCCAGCAGCCCCTGGACAGACCTAATGAACACTGAAGCTTTCTTT	CASSPWTDLMNTEAFF
TRBV19	TRBD1	TRBJ2-1	-	TGTGCCAGTACAACGGCAGGGGGCTATAATGAGCAGTTCTTC	CASTTAGGYNEQFF
TRBV27	-	TRBJ2-5	-	TGTGCCAGCAGCCCGCCGGGCGACACCCAGTACTTC	CASSPPGDTQYF
TRBV7-9	-	TRBJ1-1	many	TGTGCCAGCAGCCCTTCGGGGGTGAACACTGAAGCTTTCTTT	CASSPSGVNTEAFF
TRBV29-1	-	TRBJ1-1	-	TGCAGCGGGGGGGATGCTGAAGCTTTCTTT	CSGGDAEAFF
TRBV18	-	TRBJ2-1	many	TGTGCCAGCTCACCTCCGGCGGGGTATCAGTTCTTC	CASSPPAGYQFF
TRBV18	-	TRBJ1-3	-	TGTGCCAGCTCACCACCGTTGGGCTCTAGCTCTGGAAACACCATATATTTT	CASSPPLGSSSGNTIYF
TRBV12-3/TRBV12-4	TRBD1	TRBJ2-1	many	TGTGCCAGCAGTCCCGGGACAGGGGTTTTCAATGAGCAGTTCTTC	CASSPGTGVFNEQFF
TRBV27	TRBD2	TRBJ2-1	-	TGTGCCAGCGGACTAGCTCCCGATGAGCAGTTCTTC	CASGLAPDEQFF
TRBV4-2	TRBD1	TRBJ2-5	few	TGTGCCAGCAGCCAAGATTTTCTAGGGGGCGAGACCCAGTACTTC	CASSQDFLGGETQYF
TRBV5-1	-	TRBJ1-3	-	TGCGCCAGCAGCTTGGGGATCCTAATCTCTGGAAACACCATATATTTT	CASSLGILISGNTIYF
TRBV5-1	-	TRBJ2-5	few	TGCGCCAGCAGCTCGTACTCCTGGGAGACCCAGTACTTC	CASSSYSWETQYF
TRBV7-2	-	TRBJ1-1	-	TGTGCCAGCAGCTTAGGGGGAGTGGCTGAAGCTTTCTTT	CASSLGGVAEAFF
TRBV2	TRBD2	TRBJ2-1	many	TGTGCCAGCGCGGGAGGGCCTTCCTACAATGAGCAGTTCTTC	CASAGGPSYNEQFF
TRBV5-8	-	TRBJ1-1	few	TGTGCCAGCAGCTTGCAGCCGAACACTGAAGCTTTCTTT	CASSLQPNTEAFF
TRBV21-1	-	TRBJ2-5	many	TGTGCCAGCAGCCGCCTCCGCGGGGGGGAGACCCAGTACTTC	CASSRLRGGETQYF
TRBV10-3	-	TRBJ2-2	-	TGTGCCATCAGTGAGCCGGCCGCGAACACCGGGGAGCTGTTTTTT	CAISEPAANTGELFF
TRBV5-1	-	TRBJ2-1	-	TGCGCCAGCAGCTTGGCAATCTACAATGAGCAGTTCTTC	CASSLAIYNEQFF
TRBV3-1	-	TRBJ1-6	many	TGTGCCAGCAGCTCTCGGGCAGGATATAATTCACCCCTCCACTTT	CASSSRAGYNSPLHF
TRBV30	TRBD1	TRBJ2-3	few	TGTGCCTGGAGTTCCGGGACAGGGGGAATGGCAGATACGCAGTATTTT	CAWSSGTGGMADTQYF
TRBV6-6	TRBD1	TRBJ2-7	few	TGTGCCAGCAGTCCACCGGGACAGGGATCCTACGAGCAGTACTTC	CASSPPGQGSYEQYF
TRBV19	-	TRBJ2-7	-	TGTGCCAGTAGTACGGAATACAGTGTTGCTTGGGAGCAGTACTTC	CASSTEYSVAWEQYF
TRBV3-1	-	TRBJ2-5	few	TGTGCCAGCAGCCAAGCTGAGACCCAGTACTTC	CASSQAETQYF
TRBV11-3	-	TRBJ2-1	-	TGTGCCAGCAGCTTGGTCGGGGCGGCTCGGGCCAGGACTGAGCAGTTCTTC	CASSLVGAARARTEQFF
TRBV4-2	TRBD2	TRBJ2-1	many	TGTGCCAGCAGCCAGGGTCCCCGAGCGGGGGGTCAGAATGAGCAGTTCTTC	CASSQGPRAGGQNEQFF
TRBV3-1	TRBD2	TRBJ2-7	few	TGTGCCAGCAGCCAAGATCTAAACGGGAGGCACGACGAGCAGTACTTC	CASSQDLNGRHDEQYF
TRBV18	-	TRBJ1-2	-	TGTGCCAGCTCACCAATGGGCCATGGCTACACCTTC	CASSPMGHGYTF
TRBV20-1	TRBD1	TRBJ1-2	many	TGCAGTGCTAGTGACAGGGGGCGTAGGGGCTACACCTTC	CSASDRGRRGYTF
TRBV7-2	-	TRBJ2-3	few	TGTGCCAGCAGCTCCTTAGCGGACTACACAGATACGCAGTATTTT	CASSSLADYTDTQYF
TRBV30	-	TRBJ2-2	-	TGTGCCTGGAGTGTAACACAAAACACCGGGGAGCTGTTTTTT	CAWSVTQNTGELFF
TRBV5-1	-	TRBJ1-1	-	TGCGCCAGCAGCTTGGGTGACAGGCATACCGGTAACACTGAAGCTTTCTTT	CASSLGDRHTGNTEAFF
TRBV7-9	-	TRBJ2-2	many	TGTGCCAGCAGCTACAGGGCGGGGACCACCGGGGAGCTGTTTTTT	CASSYRAGTTGELFF